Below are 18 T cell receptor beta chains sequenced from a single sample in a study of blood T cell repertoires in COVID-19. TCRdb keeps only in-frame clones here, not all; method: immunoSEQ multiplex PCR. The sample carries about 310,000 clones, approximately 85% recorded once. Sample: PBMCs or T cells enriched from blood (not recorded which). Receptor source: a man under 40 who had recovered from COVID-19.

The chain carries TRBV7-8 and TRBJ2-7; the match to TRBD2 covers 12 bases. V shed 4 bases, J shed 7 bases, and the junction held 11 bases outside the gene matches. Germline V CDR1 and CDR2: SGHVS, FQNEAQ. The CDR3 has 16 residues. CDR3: CASSSEGLAGFGEQYF. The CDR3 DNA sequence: TGTGCCAGCAGCTCCGAAGGACTAGCGGGATTTGGGGAGCAGTACTTC.

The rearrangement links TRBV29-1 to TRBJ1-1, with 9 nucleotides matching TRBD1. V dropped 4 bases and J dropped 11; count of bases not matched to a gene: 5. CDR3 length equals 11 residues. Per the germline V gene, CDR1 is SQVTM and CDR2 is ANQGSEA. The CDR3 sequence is CSVGDRVSAFF. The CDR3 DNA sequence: TGCAGCGTTGGGGACAGGGTGTCTGCTTTCTTT.

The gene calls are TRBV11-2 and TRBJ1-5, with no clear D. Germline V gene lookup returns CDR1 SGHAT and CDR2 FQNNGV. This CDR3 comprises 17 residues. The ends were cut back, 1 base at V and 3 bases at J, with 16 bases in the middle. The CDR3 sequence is CASSLGGRVGPNQPQHF. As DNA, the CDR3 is TGTGCCAGCAGCTTAGGAGGGAGAGTAGGGCCCAATCAGCCCCAGCATTTT.

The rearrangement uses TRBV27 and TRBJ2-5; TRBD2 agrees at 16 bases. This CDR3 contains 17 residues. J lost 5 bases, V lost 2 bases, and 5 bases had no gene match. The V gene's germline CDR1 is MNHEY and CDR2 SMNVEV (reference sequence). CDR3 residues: CASSLGTSGGAFETQYF. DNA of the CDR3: TGTGCCAGCAGTTTAGGGACTAGCGGGGGGGCGTTTGAGACCCAGTACTTC.

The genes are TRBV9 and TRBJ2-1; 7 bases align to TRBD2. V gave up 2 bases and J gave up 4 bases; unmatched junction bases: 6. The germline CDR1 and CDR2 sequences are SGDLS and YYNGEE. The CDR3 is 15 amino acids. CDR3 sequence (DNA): TGTGCCAGCAGCGTTGGCGGGGGAATTTACAATGAGCAGTTCTTC. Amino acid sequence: CASSVGGGIYNEQFF.

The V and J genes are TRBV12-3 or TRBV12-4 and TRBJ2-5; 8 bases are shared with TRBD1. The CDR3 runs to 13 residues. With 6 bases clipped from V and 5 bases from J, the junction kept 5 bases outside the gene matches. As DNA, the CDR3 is TGTGCCAGCAGGCGGACAGGGCGGGAGACCCAGTACTTC. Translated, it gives CASRRTGRETQYF.

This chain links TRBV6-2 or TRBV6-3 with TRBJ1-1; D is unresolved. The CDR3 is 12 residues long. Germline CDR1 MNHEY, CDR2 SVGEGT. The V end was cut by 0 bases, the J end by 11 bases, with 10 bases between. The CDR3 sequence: CASSYSAGRAFF. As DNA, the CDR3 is TGTGCCAGCAGTTACTCAGCAGGTCGGGCTTTCTTT.

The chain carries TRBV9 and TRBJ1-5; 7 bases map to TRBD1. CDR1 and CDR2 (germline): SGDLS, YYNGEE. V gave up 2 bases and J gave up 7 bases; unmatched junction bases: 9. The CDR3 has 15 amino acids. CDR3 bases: TGTGCCAGCAGCGTGGGGGGACAGCAAGACCAGCCCCAGCATTTT. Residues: CASSVGGQQDQPQHF.

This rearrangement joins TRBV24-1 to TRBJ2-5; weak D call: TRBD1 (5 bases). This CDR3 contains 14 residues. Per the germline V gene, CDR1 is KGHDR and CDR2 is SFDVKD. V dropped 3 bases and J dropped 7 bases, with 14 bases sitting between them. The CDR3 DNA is TGTGCCACCAGTGATGGGTGGACATCGGGGACCCAGTACTTC. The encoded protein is CATSDGWTSGTQYF.

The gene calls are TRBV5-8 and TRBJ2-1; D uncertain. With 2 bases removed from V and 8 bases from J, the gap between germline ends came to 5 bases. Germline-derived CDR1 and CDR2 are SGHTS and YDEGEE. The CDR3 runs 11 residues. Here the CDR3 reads CASSFSDEQFF. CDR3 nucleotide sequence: TGTGCCAGCAGCTTCTCCGATGAGCAGTTCTTC. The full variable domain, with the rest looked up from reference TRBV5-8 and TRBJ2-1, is EAGVTQSPTHLIKTRGQQATLRCSPISGHTSVYWYQQALGLGLQFLLWYDEGEERNRGNFPPRFSGRQFPNYSSELNVNALELEDSALYLCASSFSDEQFFGPGTRLTVL.

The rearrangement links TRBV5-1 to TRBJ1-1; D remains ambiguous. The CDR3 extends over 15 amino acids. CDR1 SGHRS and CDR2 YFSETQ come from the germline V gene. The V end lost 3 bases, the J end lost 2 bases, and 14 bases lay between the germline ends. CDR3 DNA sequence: TGCGCCAGCAGCTCCCTAGGCACGGATAACACTGAAGCTTTCTTT. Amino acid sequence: CASSSLGTDNTEAFF. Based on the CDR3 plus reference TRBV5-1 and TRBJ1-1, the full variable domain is KAGVTQTPRYLIKTRGQQVTLSCSPISGHRSVSWYQQTPGQGLQFLFEYFSETQRNKGNFPGRFSGRQFSNSRSEMNVSTLELGDSALYLCASSSLGTDNTEAFFGQGTRLTVV.

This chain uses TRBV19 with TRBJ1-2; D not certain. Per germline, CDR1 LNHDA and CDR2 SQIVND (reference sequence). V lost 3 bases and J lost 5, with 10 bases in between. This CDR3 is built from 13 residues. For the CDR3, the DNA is TGTGCCAGTAGTATCGACATAGAATATGGCTACACCTTC. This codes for CASSIDIEYGYTF.

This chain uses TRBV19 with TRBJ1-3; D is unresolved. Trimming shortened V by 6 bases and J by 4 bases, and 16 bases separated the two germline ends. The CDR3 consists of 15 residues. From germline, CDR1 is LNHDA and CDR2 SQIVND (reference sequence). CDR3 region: CASRSQSLVGNTIYF. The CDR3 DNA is TGTGCCAGTAGGTCACAGAGCTTAGTCGGAAACACCATATATTTT.

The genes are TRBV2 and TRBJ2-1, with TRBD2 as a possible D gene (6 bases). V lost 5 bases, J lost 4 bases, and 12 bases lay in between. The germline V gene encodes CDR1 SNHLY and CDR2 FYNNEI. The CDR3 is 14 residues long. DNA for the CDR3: TGTGCCAGCAGTTGGCGGGGAACATACAATGAGCAGTTCTTC. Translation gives CASSWRGTYNEQFF.

CDR3 sequence reads: CASSDSGTGGHYGYTF. CDR3 bases: TGCGCCAGCAGCGATTCCGGGACAGGGGGTCACTATGGCTACACCTTC. The rearrangement uses TRBV5-1 and TRBJ1-2, with TRBD1 identical over 11 bases. The CDR3 consists of 16 residues. Unmatched junction bases numbered 8, after V lost 4 bases and J lost 3 bases. The V gene's germline CDR1 is SGHRS and CDR2 YFSETQ.

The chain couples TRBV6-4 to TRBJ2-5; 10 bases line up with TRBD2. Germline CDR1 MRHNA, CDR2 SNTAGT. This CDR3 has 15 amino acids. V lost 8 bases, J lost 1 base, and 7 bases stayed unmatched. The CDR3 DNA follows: TGTGCCAGCGGATTTAGCGGGGGGACCCAAGAGACCCAGTACTTC. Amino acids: CASGFSGGTQETQYF.

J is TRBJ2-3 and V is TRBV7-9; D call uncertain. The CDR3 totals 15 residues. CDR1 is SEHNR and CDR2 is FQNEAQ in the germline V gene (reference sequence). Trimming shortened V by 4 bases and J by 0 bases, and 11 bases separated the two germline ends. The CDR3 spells CASSSRLSSTDTQYF. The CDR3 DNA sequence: TGTGCCAGCAGCTCACGACTCTCCAGCACAGATACGCAGTATTTT.

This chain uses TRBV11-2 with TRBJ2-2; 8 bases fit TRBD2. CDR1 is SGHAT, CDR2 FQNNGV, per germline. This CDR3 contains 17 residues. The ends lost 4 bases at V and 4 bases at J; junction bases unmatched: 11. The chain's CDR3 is CASSSEPGLGGTGELFF. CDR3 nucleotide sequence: TGTGCCAGCAGCTCGGAGCCGGGACTAGGAGGCACCGGGGAGCTGTTTTTT.